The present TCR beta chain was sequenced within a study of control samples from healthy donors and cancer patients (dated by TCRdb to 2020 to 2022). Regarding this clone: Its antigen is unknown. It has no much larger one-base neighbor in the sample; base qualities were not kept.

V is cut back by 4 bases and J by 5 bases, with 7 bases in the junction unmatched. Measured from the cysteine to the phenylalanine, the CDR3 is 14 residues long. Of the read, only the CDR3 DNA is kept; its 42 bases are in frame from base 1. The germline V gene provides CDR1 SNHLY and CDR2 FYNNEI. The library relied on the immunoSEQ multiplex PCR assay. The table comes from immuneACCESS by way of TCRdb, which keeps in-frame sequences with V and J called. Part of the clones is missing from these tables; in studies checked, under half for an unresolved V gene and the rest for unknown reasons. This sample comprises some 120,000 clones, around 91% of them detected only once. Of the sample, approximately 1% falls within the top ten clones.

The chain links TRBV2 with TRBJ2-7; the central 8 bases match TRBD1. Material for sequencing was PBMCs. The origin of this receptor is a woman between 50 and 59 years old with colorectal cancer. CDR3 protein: CASSAPDRDHEQYF. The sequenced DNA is TGTGCCAGCAGTGCCCCGGACAGGGACCACGAGCAGTACTTC.